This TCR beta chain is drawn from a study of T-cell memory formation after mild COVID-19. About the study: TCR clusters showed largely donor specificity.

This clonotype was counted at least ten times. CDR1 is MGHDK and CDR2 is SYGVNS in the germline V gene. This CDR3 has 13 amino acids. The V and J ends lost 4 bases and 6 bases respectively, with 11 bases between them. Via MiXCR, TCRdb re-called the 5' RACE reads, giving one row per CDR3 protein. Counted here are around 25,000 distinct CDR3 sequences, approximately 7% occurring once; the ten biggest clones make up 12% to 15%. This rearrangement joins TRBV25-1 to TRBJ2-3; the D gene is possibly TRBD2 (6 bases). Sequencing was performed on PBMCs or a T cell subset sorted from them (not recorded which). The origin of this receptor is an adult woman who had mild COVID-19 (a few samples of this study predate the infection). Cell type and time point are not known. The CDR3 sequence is CASSGGTRDTQYF. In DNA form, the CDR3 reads TGTGCCAGCAGTGGCGGGACCAGGGATACGCAGTATTTT.